This entry features one T cell receptor beta chain sequence. Its antigen has not been determined. No base qualities exist here, and no much larger clone lies one base off it. To prepare the library, the immunoSEQ multiplex PCR assay was applied. A mixture of 60 forward primers for TCR Vbeta segments and 13 reverse primers for TCR Jbeta segments was used in the multiplex PCR. The CDR3 region of rearranged TCR beta genes was amplified from genomic DNA by a multiplex PCR assay. On the Illumina HiSeq System, the amplified TCR beta libraries were sequenced as 87-base-pair reads. The source study handled its data this way. Across the 670 or so repertoires, a later analysis counted roughly 77 million unique TCR beta chains, roughly 11 million of which were shared by at least two donors. Raw reads were error-corrected and collapsed into unique sequences with a nearest-neighbor algorithm that merged closely related sequences to remove PCR and sequencing errors. V, D and J gene segments were assigned by aligning CDR3 sequences to IMGT reference sequences. For a sequence to be retained, a match of at least six nucleotides was required to both a V gene segment and a J gene segment. Rearrangements were classified as productive when the CDR3 lacked stop codons and remained in frame with V and J, and all other rearrangements were classified as non-productive. Following IMGT convention, CDR3 was defined as the stretch from the second conserved V-encoded cysteine to the conserved J-encoded phenylalanine. The earlier analysis of 500 to 750 of the donors excluded any sequence lacking an unambiguous match to a single V gene segment. In an earlier analysis of approximately 500 of the donors, a V segment was called functional when productive rearrangements were above 56.7%, and segregating when the standard deviation between donors exceeded 5%. A statistical classification framework was built to diagnose cytomegalovirus status from the catalog of TCR beta chain sequences. A later analysis assigned V and J genes by comparing TCR nucleotide sequences with IMGT/GENE-DB human TR gene sequences. Using the TCRdist pipeline, a later analysis assigned CDR3 sequences along with most-parsimonious VDJ recombination scenarios. In a later analysis, each TCR beta chain was defined by its CDR3 amino acid sequence together with its V-gene family, and reads without a unique V-gene family were excluded. A later analysis removed roughly 590 highly shared, low-generation-probability nucleotide sequences to deal with suspected cross-contamination and a sequencing artifact. For each public chain, a later analysis derived a clonal expansion index from normalized ranks of inferred template counts within each repertoire. In a later analysis, generation probabilities were computed using a VDJ recombination model fitted to out-of-frame rearrangements, and the results were checked against IGoR. Hypergeometric tests were used in a later analysis to score TCR-TCR, TCR-HLA and TCR-CMV co-occurrence, with a repertoire-size bias correction applied to the TCR pairs. False discovery rates were estimated in a later analysis by permuting HLA or CMV assignments 20 times. In a later analysis, co-occurring TCRs were grouped using DBSCAN, and TCRdist sequence similarity was added for clustering within HLA-allele-positive subsets. Repertoires with fewer than 30,000 or more than 120,000 public chains, plus five repertoires with anomalous nucleotide sharing, were excluded from co-occurrence clustering. In TCRdb, the immuneACCESS table is reduced to in-frame sequences with V and J assigned. These tables do not hold every clone; where another copy was compared, an unresolved V gene accounts for under half, and the others remain unexplained. V and J calls and clone size are as listed in that table; D and trimming were resolved from the DNA. The sample table contains around 120,000 clones; only one count was recorded for roughly four fifths of them. Of the sample, approximately 6% is held by the ten largest clones.

Trimming costs V 1 base and J 3 bases, and their ends lie 16 bases apart. CDR1 and CDR2, per the germline V gene, are SGHRS and YFSETQ. From the cysteine up to the phenylalanine, the CDR3 has a length of 17 residues. The read is trimmed to its CDR3 DNA, 51 bases read in frame from base 1. The cohort consisted of 666 healthy bone marrow donors. At the time of sampling, all cohort members were nominally healthy, though unrecorded immune exposures were likely present. The donor tested CMV seronegative and was one of the 352 seronegative cohort members. A peripheral blood sample was provided by each donor, and peripheral blood mononuclear cells were used for TCR beta sequencing. Genomic DNA was extracted from the blood cell samples with the Qiagen DNeasy Blood Extraction Kit. The entry originates in a study of cytomegalovirus exposure and HLA in healthy donors (TCRdb year 2017). With respect to the entire study: According to an earlier analysis of a few hundred of the donors, about 179 million T cells yielded 117 million unique TCR beta sequences and 276 Gb of sequence data. The study was designed to test whether signatures of past pathogen exposure could be identified by cataloging public T cell receptors. An earlier analysis of some 600 of the donors applied high-throughput TCR beta sequencing to assess whether each TCR beta V gene segment acted as functional or pseudogenic. The number of typed donors differed by locus: about 620-630 for A, B, C, DRB1 and DQB1; about 520 for DQA1; approximately 600 for DPA1; and 400 to 480 for DPB1. Donor age, sex, ethnicity and CMV serostatus were compiled alongside the repertoire data. Because of strong linkage in the cohort, roughly five DR-DQ haplotypes were treated as single units for association and clustering. Approximately 310 gigabases of sequencing data and approximately 85 million unique TCR sequences were included in an early release covering 500 to 750 HLA-typed donors. A later analysis re-analyzed previously published TCR beta repertoires from approximately 700 donors and added high-resolution HLA genotyping to study TCR occurrence patterns. Among around 400 genotyped donors of the cohort, an average of 235,054 unique TCR beta nucleotide sequences were sequenced per donor, roughly a sixth of them non-productive. Of the roughly 400 genotyped donors, approximately 80% fell in the genetic ancestry cluster associated with self-reported Caucasian donors. The T cell repertoires of 666 subjects were profiled by immunosequencing and related to cytomegalovirus serostatus. High-throughput TCR immunosequencing, statistical association of individual TCRs with disease status, and machine learning were combined to predict cytomegalovirus infection status. Rather than using new phenotypic data, the later analysis identified candidate immune exposures from TCR beta sequences and from how often those sequences occurred across donors. Every repertoire in the discovery cohort had been generated on one and the same sequencing platform. Class I and class II HLA loci were covered by the typing at four-digit resolution. A separate validation cohort of about 110 different subjects was used in addition to the roughly 700-subject first cohort. A later genetic analysis took genome-wide SNP genotypes for about 65% of the 666 donors and used that subset as a discovery cohort.

The study at large found these results: Broadly in line with IMGT annotations, most TCR beta V segments showed up in productive rearrangements about 87% or about 30% of the time in an earlier analysis of several hundred of the donors. Because counts were too low, seventeen rarely observed V segments, including chromosome 9 orphons, were excluded from the earlier analysis of 587 of the donors. HLA typing was unavailable for some donors at each locus, so association tests used only the typed subset. Linkage disequilibrium might explain the correlated functional status among segregating V segments, but an unknown experimental factor could not be excluded. Because the 87-base-pair reads could not distinguish some IMGT-functional V segments, including TRBV6-2 and TRBV6-3, those segments were excluded. A cluster of highly shared sequence variants was judged likely to represent a technical artifact of the sequencing pipeline. The classifier was reported to diagnose cytomegalovirus status with high specificity and sensitivity in both the original and validation cohorts. In vitro tests confirmed that a few of the cytomegalovirus-associated TCR beta chains recognize cytomegalovirus antigens. A later analysis associated about 17,000 TCR beta sequences with specific HLA alleles at a false discovery rate of 0.05. This cohort had only TCR beta chains sequenced, and the lack of alpha or paired-chain data limited which features could be detected. According to a later analysis, TCR association rates differed among HLA loci, with DRB1 alleles showing the most associated TCRs and HLA-C alleles showing the fewest. A further reported finding was that TCR beta sequences accurately predicted the HLA-A and HLA-B alleles for most subjects in the first cohort. The presence/absence analyses assumed that sequencing depth was roughly uniform across donors, and that assumption may not be true. It was suggested by the authors that the approach could potentially be generalized to other disease states and immunological phenotypes. A later genetic analysis associated a missense DCLRE1C variant with V-gene and J-gene trimming of TCR beta chains, and an independent cohort replicated the association. In the study, approximately 150 TCR beta chains were listed as associated with cytomegalovirus. In a later analysis, HLA-associated TCR beta chains showed more clonal expansion and lower generation probabilities than non-associated chains that were equally common. In a later genetic analysis, fewer N-insertions in productive TCRs were reported among donors in an Asian-associated ancestry cluster than the 666-donor mean. A later analysis found that most CMV-associated TCR beta chains appeared HLA-restricted, with HLA associations seemingly driven largely by CMV exposure. In a later analysis, several top co-occurrence clusters were reported to appear linked to parvovirus B19, influenza, CMV and Epstein-Barr virus. Assigning TCR associations to individual alleles was difficult when HLA alleles, especially DR and DQ, strongly co-occurred. For the cohort, immune exposure information was limited to CMV serostatus. While some public TCRs were present in many individuals, most TCR sequences turned up only very rarely across donors.

Recombination connected TRBV5-1 to TRBJ2-2, with TRBD2 as a weak D call on 7 bases. Sequences were obtained from PBMCs. The receptor's source is a woman between 40 and 50 years old in good health and CMV-seronegative. The CDR3 amino acid sequence is: CASSLNRVGRDTGELFF. The nucleotides are TGCGCCAGCAGCTTGAACAGGGTAGGGAGGGACACCGGGGAGCTGTTTTTT. The CDR3, completed at both ends by the reference TRBV5-1 and TRBJ2-2 genes, gives the full variable domain KAGVTQTPRYLIKTRGQQVTLSCSPISGHRSVSWYQQTPGQGLQFLFEYFSETQRNKGNFPGRFSGRQFSNSRSEMNVSTLELGDSALYLCASSLNRVGRDTGELFFGEGSRLTVL.